This TCR beta chain is drawn from a study of blood T cell repertoires in COVID-19. The CDR3 runs 16 residues. CDR1 is SGHRS, CDR2 YFSETQ, per germline. J was trimmed by 0 bases and V by 5 bases; bases with no gene match: 7. Generated by immunoSEQ multiplex PCR, the TCRdb table keeps only in-frame clones and is missing some. The sample holds around 300,000 clones, 80% to 90% seen once. V usage is TRBV5-1 and J usage is TRBJ2-2; 7 bases line up with TRBD1. This clonotype originated in a man aged 45-65 years with active or convalescent COVID-19. The sequencing input was peripheral blood. DNA of the CDR3: TGCGCCAGCAGTTTGTCGACAGGGACGAACACCGGGGAGCTGTTTTTT. Its translation: CASSLSTGTNTGELFF.